This TCR beta chain appears in the sequencing data of a study of cytomegalovirus exposure and HLA in healthy donors. In the PCR, 60 Vbeta and 13 Jbeta primers were used. Data came from immunoSEQ multiplex PCR; TCRdb stores just in-frame clones and leaves some out. The repertoire holds 130,000 or so clones, about 9.1% seen once, with over 6.5% in the top ten. Trimming cost V 1 base and J 7 bases; bases outside gene matches: 6. From germline, CDR1 is SGHVS and CDR2 FQNEAQ. The CDR3 runs 15 residues. Healthy people donating bone marrow made up the donors. Sequencing was done on a sample of PBMCs. The genes are TRBV7-8 and TRBJ2-1; 8 positions agree with TRBD2. The sequence derives from a middle-aged woman in good health and CMV-seropositive. In DNA form, the CDR3 reads TGTGCCAGCAGCTTAGTCTGGGCGGGGGGAAATGAGCAGTTCTTC. It encodes CASSLVWAGGNEQFF.